This TCR beta chain was identified during a study of T cells after yellow fever vaccination. 5'RACE template switching added a universal primer site and UMIs to TCR cDNA. TCRdb re-called the 5' RACE reads with MiXCR, one entry per CDR3 protein. The sample lists about 180,000 distinct CDR3 sequences, 6.2% occurring once. The length of the CDR3 is 12 residues. Germline CDR1 and CDR2: SNHLY and FYNNEI. With V trimmed by 8 bases and J by 7 bases, 7 bases remained unmatched. There are a few counts of this clonotype. Its antigen remains unknown. Study results and limitations: The CD4 compartment and the CD8 compartment contained a small share of clonotypes in common. Post-booster reappearance was seen for most primary-vaccination clones (roughly 96% CD4, about 88% CD8).

The material was CD4+ T cells sorted from PBMCs, obtained on the day of the first yellow fever vaccination. This chain uses TRBV2 with TRBJ1-2; 7 bases match TRBD1. This clonotype originated in a young man who received the YFV17D yellow fever vaccine. The CDR3 is CASQDRAGGYTF. CDR3 nucleotide sequence: TGTGCCAGCCAAGACAGGGCGGGTGGCTACACCTTC.